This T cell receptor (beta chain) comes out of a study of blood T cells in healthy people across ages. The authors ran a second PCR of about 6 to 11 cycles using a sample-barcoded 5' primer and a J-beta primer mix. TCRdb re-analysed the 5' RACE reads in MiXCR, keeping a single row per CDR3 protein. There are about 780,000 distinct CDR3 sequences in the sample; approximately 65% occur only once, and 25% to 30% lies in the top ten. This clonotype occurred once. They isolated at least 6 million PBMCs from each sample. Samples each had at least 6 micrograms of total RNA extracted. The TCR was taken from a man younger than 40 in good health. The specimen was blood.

CDR3 residues: CASSLRTSGRTDTQYF. Written as DNA, the CDR3 is TGTGCCAGCAGCCTCAGGACTAGCGGCCGCACAGATACGCAGTATTTT. The chain uses TRBV6-2 or TRBV6-3 and TRBJ2-3, with 10 bases matching TRBD2. Germline V gives CDR1 MNHEY, CDR2 SVGEGT. This CDR3 has 16 amino acids. The junction had 7 bases not matched to a gene; V was cut back by 6 bases and J by 1 base.